This T cell receptor beta chain was recorded in a study of technical replicates of blood from four donors. This CDR3 region has 14 residues. Germline V gene data show CDR1 as MNHEY and CDR2 as SMNVEV (reference sequence). Trimming removed 6 bases at V and 5 bases at J, with 17 bases between. The repertoire was sequenced with immunoSEQ multiplex PCR; TCRdb's copy has only in-frame clones and lacks some. The table shows 68,000 or so clones, with 92% occurring only once. This chain joins TRBV27 and TRBJ2-7, with TRBD1 as a possible D gene (5 bases). The specimen was T cells isolated from PBMCs. The clonotype originates from a human donor in good health. Written as DNA, the CDR3 is TGTGCCAGCAGCCCGACAGACACGAACGACGAGCAGTACTTC. This encodes CASSPTDTNDEQYF.